These 30 T cell receptor beta chains came from one sample sequenced in a study of tumor-infiltrating lymphocytes in primary liver carcinoma. Between 20 and 30 mg of unsorted bulk tissue served as the source from which RNA and DNA were co-extracted. Synthesis of TCR beta cDNA was carried out from approximately 470 ng total RNA with a constant-region primer. Generation of the TCR beta libraries relied on three nested multiplex PCR rounds using slightly modified ARM-PCR. TRBV1-TRBV30 forward primers and a C-beta reverse primer were used in the first two PCR rounds, which each ran for about 10 cycles. MiXCR, run by TCRdb on the multiplex PCR reads, gives a single entry per CDR3 protein. The sample contains around 190,000 distinct CDR3 sequences, around four fifths of which appear only once. What was sequenced was tumor tissue from primary liver carcinoma. The receptors were gathered from a man aged 35 to 55 with primary liver carcinoma and hepatitis B virus infection.

V gene TRBV6-1 combines with J gene TRBJ2-1; 7 bases line up with TRBD2. This CDR3 contains 15 residues. Per the germline V gene, CDR1 is MNHNS and CDR2 is SASEGT. After removal of 7 bases from V and 2 bases from J, the junction contained 8 bases not matched to a gene. This CDR3 reads CASTIGGRAYNEQFF. CDR3 coding DNA: TGTGCCAGCACCATAGGCGGGAGAGCCTACAATGAGCAGTTCTTC.

Of note for this clonotype: Its ends do not fully match the called genes, so a read error is possible. The chain has TRBV5-6 and TRBJ1-2; TRBD1 agrees at 10 bases. The CDR3 spans 17 residues. From germline, CDR1 is SGHDT and CDR2 YYEEEE. The CDR3 is CDSNLGQGMRPLYGYTF. The CDR3 bases are TGTGACAGCAACTTGGGACAGGGGATGCGCCCCCTCTATGGCTACACCTTC.

For this clonotype: The CDR3 carries no conserved terminal phenylalanine or tryptophan, so it likely arises from a read error. CDR3 nucleotides: TGTGCCAACAGCACGCCCGCGGGTAAGAACACTGAAGCTTTCATT. Its protein is CANSTPAGKNTEAFI. J is TRBJ1-1 and V is TRBV5-4, with D unresolved. Germline lookup yields CDR1 SGHNT and CDR2 YYREEE (reference sequence). The CDR3 runs to 15 residues.

In the case of this clonotype: No conserved phenylalanine or tryptophan ends this CDR3, so it is likely a read error. The limits of the CDR3 on the DNA are not certain, so only TCRdb's listed CDR3 is given. CDR3 residues: CASSYSGLAGQNRYNEQFL. The chain uses TRBV6-5 and TRBJ2-1; TRBD2 is the table's D call and was not checked against the DNA. CDR1 is MNHEY and CDR2 is SVGAGI in the germline V gene. From its first to its last residue, the CDR3 has 19 amino acids.

Notes on this clonotype: The conserved phenylalanine or tryptophan is not found at the CDR3 terminus, so this likely reflects a read error. V and J are TRBV29-1 and TRBJ2-5; 11 bases align to TRBD1. The germline V gene encodes CDR1 SQVTM and CDR2 ANQGSEA. This CDR3 has 15 residues. The CDR3 reads CSVEADRGRAETQYL. For the CDR3, the DNA is TGCAGTGTCGAAGCGGACAGGGGGCGAGCAGAGACCCAGTACCTC.

Concerning this clonotype: Since the CDR3 does not end with the conserved phenylalanine or tryptophan, this likely comes from a read error. The chain links TRBV29-1 to TRBJ2-3; TRBD1 aligns across 9 bases. The CDR3 extends over 14 amino acids. Germline assignment: CDR1 SQVTM and CDR2 ANQGSEA. CDR3 coding DNA: TGCAGCGTCGAAACAGGGGGCGTCACAGATATGCAGTATATT. Its translation: CSVETGGVTDMQYI.

Comments on this clonotype: The junction departs from germline at one end; a sequencing error may be responsible. This chain connects TRBV11-3 to TRBJ2-1; D gene unclear. There are 14 residues in the CDR3. Germline-derived CDR1 and CDR2 are SGHNT and YENEEA. The chain's CDR3 is CASSLTSIIDDQFF. In nucleotides, the CDR3 is TGTGCCAGCAGTTTGACCAGTATTATCGATGACCAGTTCTTC.

The genes are TRBV6-1 and TRBJ2-1; possibly TRBD2 for D (6 bases). The V gene lost 6 bases and the J gene lost 9 bases, with 9 bases spanning the gap. CDR1 and CDR2 (germline): MNHNS, SASEGT. There are 11 residues in the CDR3. The CDR3 DNA reads TGTGCCAGCAGGAGCGGGTGTGAGCAGTTCTTC. Amino acid sequence: CASRSGCEQFF.

This clonotype was seen many times. V gene TRBV28 combines with J gene TRBJ2-1; no clear D. CDR1 and CDR2 from the germline V gene are MDHEN and SYDVKM. The CDR3 covers 15 residues. Trimming took off 4 bases at V and 4 bases at J, with 14 bases between the two ends. For the CDR3, the DNA is TGTGCCAGCAGTTCTCAGTTGATCCATTACAATGAGCAGTTCTTC. Translation gives CASSSQLIHYNEQFF.

In its sample, this clonotype was seen a few times. Possible read error: a much larger clone is one base away. The rearrangement uses TRBV7-8 and TRBJ2-7; D might be TRBD1 or TRBD2, each matching 5 bases. Germline-derived CDR1 and CDR2 are SGHVS and FQNEAQ. The length of the CDR3 is 16 residues. The CDR3 is CASSLARWGIHYEQYF. The CDR3 coding sequence is TGTGCCAGCAGCCTAGCCCGATGGGGGATTCACTACGAGCAGTACTTC.

This clonotype was seen more than once but under ten times. The chain recombines TRBV11-2 with TRBJ2-1; D is undetermined. CDR3 length: 14 amino acids. Trimming pared 2 bases from V and 9 bases from J, leaving 14 bases between. Germline lookup yields CDR1 SGHAT and CDR2 FQNNGV. The CDR3 reads CASSLYRLVSEQFF. In nucleotides, the CDR3 is TGTGCCAGCAGCTTATACCGGCTAGTTAGTGAGCAGTTCTTC.

A remark on this clonotype: Without the conserved terminal phenylalanine or tryptophan, this CDR3 likely stems from a read error. The chain is built from TRBV10-3 and TRBJ1-1; 9 nucleotides agree with TRBD1. This CDR3 is 14 amino acids long. Trimming at V came to 6 bases and at J to 5 bases, leaving 7 bases not matched to a gene. CDR1 and CDR2 (germline): ENHRY, SYGVKD. CDR3 nucleotides: TGTGCCATCAGCGCTCCGGACAGGGGTACTGAAGCTTTCTCT. It codes for CAISAPDRGTEAFS.

Remarks on this clonotype: An end of the junction does not agree with germline; a read error may underlie this. The chain links TRBV30 to TRBJ1-2, with D perhaps matching TRBD1 (6 bases). CDR1 is GTSNPN and CDR2 is SVGIG in the germline V gene (reference sequence). This CDR3 spans 15 amino acids. CDR3 in DNA: TGTGCCTGGAGGCCCCGGGACAAAACTAACTATGGCTTCACCTTC. This gives the protein CAWRPRDKTNYGFTF.

This clonotype is categorized as medium-sized. CDR3 DNA sequence: TGTGCCAGCAGCCCAGACAGCTACGAGCAGTACTTC. Protein sequence: CASSPDSYEQYF. The genes are TRBV12-3 or TRBV12-4 and TRBJ2-7; weak D call: TRBD1 (5 bases). This CDR3 spans 12 amino acids. With 6 bases removed from V and 3 bases from J, the gap between germline ends came to 9 bases.

This clonotype occurred once. A much larger clonotype is one base distant, so this may be a read error. The rearrangement uses TRBV19 and TRBJ2-3; a weak D match, TRBD1 (5 bases). This CDR3 contains 14 residues. CDR1 and CDR2 from the germline V gene are LNHDA and SQIVND (reference sequence). This CDR3 is CASSIAPETGTQYF. The CDR3 DNA is TGTGCCAGTAGTATAGCCCCGGAAACAGGTACGCAGTATTTT. The full variable domain, in which reference TRBV19 and TRBJ2-3 provide the parts outside the CDR3, is DGGITQSPKYLFRKEGQNVTLSCEQNLNHDAMYWYRQDPGQGLRLIYYSQIVNDFQKGDIAEGYSVSREKKESFPLTVTSAQKNPTAFYLCASSIAPETGTQYFGPGTRLTVL.

Remarks on this clonotype: No conserved phenylalanine or tryptophan is present at the end of the CDR3, so a read error is the likely explanation. The J gene is TRBJ2-5, the V gene TRBV28; a possible D gene is TRBD2 (5 bases). This CDR3 has 13 residues. Germline V gene sequence: CDR1 MDHEN, CDR2 SYDVKM. The ends were cut back, 3 bases at V and 8 bases at J, with 13 bases in the middle. CDR3 nucleotides: TGTGCCAGCAGTTTGGGAGCCCCAGATACCCAGTACTTA. It yields the protein CASSLGAPDTQYL.

About this clonotype: Mismatch with germline at one junction end may stem from a read error. The CDR3 loop is CIVERTEDTDTQYF. In nucleotides, the CDR3 is TGCATCGTTGAAAGGACAGAGGACACAGATACTCAGTATTTT. J is TRBJ2-3 and V is TRBV29-1; D may be TRBD1 (6 bases). This CDR3 has 14 residues. CDR1 SQVTM and CDR2 ANQGSEA come from the germline V gene.

This chain links TRBV5-4 with TRBJ2-2; D call uncertain. The CDR3 has 16 residues. CDR1 and CDR2 from the germline V gene are SGHNT and YYREEE (reference sequence). Trimming cost V 3 bases and J 9 bases, with 21 bases left between them. CDR3 sequence: CASSWPLGSKTRELFF. CDR3 in DNA: TGTGCCAGCAGCTGGCCCCTTGGTTCGAAGACCAGGGAGCTGTTTTTT.

Note on this clonotype: Because the CDR3 is missing its conserved closing phenylalanine or tryptophan, this is likely a read error. CDR3 bases: TGTGCCAGCAGGTACGCAGGGGGCAAGGAGACCCAGTACATC. This codes for CASRYAGGKETQYI. V and J are TRBV6-5 and TRBJ2-5, with TRBD1 matching over 8 bases. The CDR3 spans 14 residues. Germline CDR1 is MNHEY and CDR2 is SVGAGI. V lost 6 bases, J lost 5 bases, and 8 bases stayed unmatched.

V and J are TRBV4-2 and TRBJ1-6, with a weak D call TRBD1 (5 bases). The CDR3 consists of 15 residues. V gave up 10 bases and J gave up 8 bases, with 21 bases separating them. Germline CDR1 and CDR2: LGHNA and YNFKEQ. The CDR3 reads CANGQAGAKDSPLHF. The CDR3 nucleotides are TGTGCCAACGGCCAAGCTGGGGCGAAGGATTCACCCCTCCACTTT.

The V gene is TRBV20-1, the J gene TRBJ2-4; TRBD2 might be the D (6 bases). V was clipped by 4 bases and J by 8 bases, with 21 bases between them. Germline lookup yields CDR1 DFQATT and CDR2 SNEGSKA (reference sequence). The CDR3 runs 15 residues. CDR3 coding DNA: TGCAGTGCTATAGCGGCCACTGAGGGTTGGGACATTCAGTACTTC. Its protein is CSAIAATEGWDIQYF.

Comment on this clonotype: At one of its ends the junction is not consistent with the germline gene, which may arise from a read error. The V gene is TRBV12-3 or TRBV12-4, the J gene TRBJ1-3, with no clear D. CDR3 length: 11 amino acids. This CDR3 is CVSSTTKTIYF. Here the CDR3 DNA reads TGTGTCAGCAGTACTACAAAAACCATATATTTT.

V is TRBV10-3 and J is TRBJ1-1; D remains unclear. CDR3 length: 12 amino acids. Germline CDR1 is ENHRY and CDR2 is SYGVKD. CDR3: CVISDPSTEAFF. The CDR3 DNA reads TGTGTTATCAGTGACCCGTCCACTGAAGCTTTCTTT.

Details on this clonotype: At one boundary the junction diverges from the germline segment, which might be a read error. CDR3 in amino acids: CASSPNSIQGTGRENQYF. The DNA of the CDR3 is TGTGCCAGCAGCCCTAACTCAATCCAGGGTACTGGGCGGGAGAACCAGTACTTT. The chain joins TRBV11-2 to TRBJ2-5; 7 bases are shared with TRBD2. This CDR3 region has 18 residues. Looked up from germline, CDR1 is SGHAT and CDR2 is FQNNGV.

Concerning this clonotype itself: One end of the junction does not line up with germline, which may come from a read error. CDR3 amino acids: CASSLTLHYEQYF. The CDR3 coding sequence is TGTGCCAGCAGCTTGACTCTCCACTACGAGCAGTATTTC. The genes are TRBV7-8 and TRBJ2-7; D remains unclear. CDR1 and CDR2 from the germline V gene are SGHVS and FQNEAQ. The CDR3 runs 13 residues.

This clonotype was counted at least ten times. This chain connects TRBV28 to TRBJ2-4; the D gene could be TRBD1 or TRBD2 (6 bases each). Per the germline V gene, CDR1 is MDHEN and CDR2 is SYDVKM. The V and J ends lost 2 bases and 8 bases respectively, with 13 bases between them. The CDR3 runs 14 residues. The CDR3 loop is CASSLVGGGYIQYF. CDR3 nucleotide sequence: TGTGCCAGCAGTTTAGTGGGGGGCGGATACATTCAGTACTTC.

On this clonotype itself: Germline is not matched at one junction end, which may reflect a read error. The V and J genes are TRBV4-2 and TRBJ2-1; 7 bases fit TRBD2. CDR3 length: 13 amino acids. Per germline, CDR1 LGHNA and CDR2 YNFKEQ. CDR3 in DNA: TGTGCCAGTAGCGCAGCACGGGACTATGAGCAGCTCTTC. Encoded protein: CASSAARDYEQLF.

Remarks on this clonotype: A junction boundary mismatches the germline segment, possibly from a read error. The V and J genes are TRBV5-6 and TRBJ2-1, with D possibly being TRBD1 (6 bases). The CDR3 totals 13 residues. Germline loops: CDR1 SGHDT, CDR2 YYEEEE. The CDR3 sequence is CVSTQGPNNEQFF. The CDR3 DNA sequence: TGTGTCAGCACCCAGGGGCCCAACAATGAGCAATTCTTC.

This clonotype has more than one count but fewer than ten. The chain joins TRBV2 to TRBJ1-3, with D hard to call. The germline V gene has CDR1 SNHLY and CDR2 FYNNEI. The CDR3 runs to 12 residues. V was trimmed by 0 bases and J by 4 bases, leaving 1 base between them. The CDR3 bases are TGTGCCAGCAGTGAAGCGGGAAACACCATATATTTT. Its protein is CASSEAGNTIYF.

This clonotype has ten or more counts. The V call is TRBV4-1, the J call TRBJ1-1; D is ambiguous. Germline V gene data show CDR1 as MGHRA and CDR2 as YSYEKL. The ends were cut back, 0 bases at V and 0 bases at J, with 14 bases in the middle. CDR3 length: 17 amino acids. CDR3 coding DNA: TGCGCCAGCAGCCAAGATTTGGACCTCAGGATGAACACTGAAGCTTTCTTT. Translation gives CASSQDLDLRMNTEAFF.